This T cell receptor (beta chain) derives from a study of beta chain features in type 1 diabetes. For the study at large: There were 107,917,701 sorted cells examined across all samples.

Using CD45RO/CCR7/CD25/CD127/CD95/CD27, CD4+ naive, central memory, regulatory and stem cell-like memory cells were sorted. Study-level findings and limits: Compared to healthy donors, patients appeared to have naive, central memory and Treg TCRB repertoires that were more alike.

Expressed TCRB transcripts were sequenced because the entire RNA isolate underwent reverse transcription. The method was immunoSEQ multiplex PCR; TCRdb's version includes in-frame clones alone and lacks a portion of them. The data hold under 400,000 clones, with 11% to 15% observed a single time. This clone was counted only a few times. Antigen unknown. Germline V CDR1 and CDR2: SNHLY, FYNNEI. The CDR3 loop spans 17 amino acids. Between the trimmed V and J ends, which lost 11 bases and 0 bases, there was a span of 20 bases. The chain joins TRBV2 to TRBJ2-6; possible D gene TRBD2, 7 bases. Sequenced material: central memory CD4+ T cells from blood. The clonotype originates from a man aged 30 to 39 in good health. CDR3 DNA sequence: TGTGCCGGCTCGGGGGGCAGGGCCAGCTCTGGGGCCAACGTCCTGACTTTC. Protein: CAGSGGRASSGANVLTF.